The 30 T cell receptor beta chains below all came from one sample that was sequenced in a study of blood T cell repertoires in COVID-19. Here immunoSEQ multiplex PCR was the method, and the copy in TCRdb shows in-frame clones only, minus some. The table shows about 160,000 clones, with around 80% occurring only once. The sequencing input was PBMCs or T cells enriched from blood (not recorded which). These receptors were collected from a woman in her sixties or seventies who had recovered from COVID-19.

This chain links TRBV5-5 with TRBJ1-4; D uncertain. This CDR3 region has 14 residues. V lost 5 bases and J lost 5, with 13 bases in between. Germline loops: CDR1 SGHKS, CDR2 YYEKEE (reference sequence). The CDR3 loop reads CASSRGSTNEKLFF. CDR3 nucleotides: TGTGCCAGCAGTCGCGGGTCGACGAATGAAAAACTGTTTTTT.

This clone came up once. The V gene is TRBV4-1, the J gene TRBJ2-5, with 7 nucleotides matching TRBD2. Trimming cost V 0 bases and J 5 bases; bases outside gene matches: 6. The CDR3 length is 15 residues. Germline values: CDR1 MGHRA, CDR2 YSYEKL. CDR3 sequence: CASSQDRGAGETQYF. CDR3 nucleotide sequence: TGCGCCAGCAGCCAAGATCGAGGAGCGGGGGAGACCCAGTACTTC.

This clone was found a few times. The CDR3 region has the DNA TGTGCCACCAGTGATTTACGGACAGGATCGGGCAATGAGCAGTTCTTC. It encodes CATSDLRTGSGNEQFF. The chain joins TRBV24-1 to TRBJ2-1; TRBD1 matches at 7 bases. This CDR3 has 16 amino acids. CDR1 and CDR2 (germline): KGHDR, SFDVKD. V was clipped by 1 base and J by 6 bases; unmatched bases: 8.

The rearrangement uses TRBV11-2 and TRBJ1-1, with 8 bases identical to TRBD1. CDR3 length: 13 residues. Germline values: CDR1 SGHAT, CDR2 FQNNGV. With V trimmed by 5 bases and J by 10 bases, 9 bases remained unmatched. The DNA for the CDR3 is TGTGCCAGCAGCCCAAGGACAGGGTACGCAGCTTTCTTT. It is translated as CASSPRTGYAAFF.

V gene TRBV9 combines with J gene TRBJ2-3, with 12 bases aligning to TRBD2. Germline loops: CDR1 SGDLS, CDR2 YYNGEE. Losses at the gene ends were 0 bases for V and 6 bases for J; bases not matched to a gene: 8. The CDR3 spans 17 residues. The CDR3 is CASSVAETSGGWDTQYF. The DNA of the CDR3 is TGTGCCAGCAGCGTAGCCGAGACTAGCGGGGGCTGGGATACGCAGTATTTT.

The rearrangement uses TRBV6-5 and TRBJ2-1, with 10 bases aligning to TRBD2. The length of the CDR3 is 15 residues. V lost 6 bases, J lost 4 bases, and 6 bases stayed unmatched. CDR1 is MNHEY, CDR2 SVGAGI, per germline. The CDR3 nucleotides read TGTGCCAGCAGAGGAGCTAGCGGGGGTTACAATGAGCAGTTCTTC. Translated: CASRGASGGYNEQFF.

In nucleotides, the CDR3 is TGCGCCAGCAGCCATACTAACAGACAGCGGGAGGAGCAGTACTTC. Residues: CASSHTNRQREEQYF. The V gene is TRBV4-1, the J gene TRBJ2-7; 8 bases are a match to TRBD2. This CDR3 is built from 15 residues. From germline, CDR1 is MGHRA and CDR2 YSYEKL. V dropped 3 bases and J dropped 7; count of bases not matched to a gene: 11.

The chain links TRBV30 to TRBJ1-3; TRBD1 is a possible D gene (5 bases). The germline gives CDR1 GTSNPN, CDR2 SVGIG (reference sequence). CDR3 size: 14 residues. Trimming removed 1 base at V and 4 bases at J, with 11 bases between. DNA for the CDR3: TGTGCCTGGAGTGGGATCGCAGGGGGAAACACCATATATTTT. Residues: CAWSGIAGGNTIYF.

J is TRBJ2-7 and V is TRBV5-1; perhaps TRBD1 as D (5 bases). The V gene lost 6 bases and the J gene lost 7 bases, with 26 bases spanning the gap. The CDR3 contains 16 residues. The germline V gene has CDR1 SGHRS and CDR2 YFSETQ. DNA of the CDR3: TGCGCCAGCACTGGAATTACAGGTTCGGGTCTGGAAGAGCAGTACTTC. Residues: CASTGITGSGLEEQYF.

V and J are TRBV5-1 and TRBJ1-2, with D perhaps TRBD1 (6 bases). Germline V gives CDR1 SGHRS, CDR2 YFSETQ. The CDR3 has 14 amino acids. V was trimmed by 0 bases and J by 4 bases, leaving 10 bases between them. CDR3 region: CASSLDRAGYGYTF. DNA for the CDR3: TGCGCCAGCAGCTTGGACAGGGCGGGCTATGGCTACACCTTC. Combining the CDR3 with reference TRBV5-1 and TRBJ1-2 gives the whole variable domain KAGVTQTPRYLIKTRGQQVTLSCSPISGHRSVSWYQQTPGQGLQFLFEYFSETQRNKGNFPGRFSGRQFSNSRSEMNVSTLELGDSALYLCASSLDRAGYGYTFGSGTRLTVV.

DNA for the CDR3: TGTGCCAGCAGTGACAGTGGCAATCAGCCCCAGCATTTT. Amino acid sequence: CASSDSGNQPQHF. The chain carries TRBV6-1 and TRBJ1-5; D not certain. This CDR3 comprises 13 residues. V gave up 3 bases and J gave up 2 bases, with 5 bases separating them. Germline assignment: CDR1 MNHNS and CDR2 SASEGT.

This clone was observed a few times. V usage is TRBV19 and J usage is TRBJ1-5, with 9 positions matching TRBD1. With V trimmed by 0 bases and J by 9 bases, 6 bases remained unmatched. Germline V gene lookup returns CDR1 LNHDA and CDR2 SQIVND (reference sequence). The CDR3 loop spans 15 amino acids. The CDR3 spells CASSIEDRGPGPQHF. For the CDR3, the DNA is TGTGCCAGTAGTATAGAGGACAGGGGCCCAGGGCCCCAGCATTTT.

The chain recombines TRBV9 with TRBJ2-5, with D maybe TRBD2 (7 bases). Germline V CDR1 and CDR2: SGDLS, YYNGEE. The ends were cut back, 0 bases at V and 4 bases at J, with 16 bases in the middle. There are 16 residues in the CDR3. The CDR3 region has the DNA TGTGCCAGCAGCGTAGCTGGTGGGGGGGCATTAGAGACCCAGTACTTC. Protein sequence: CASSVAGGGALETQYF.

J is TRBJ2-1 and V is TRBV19, with 7 positions matching TRBD2. Germline CDR1 and CDR2: LNHDA and SQIVND (reference sequence). V gave up 6 bases and J gave up 4 bases; unmatched junction bases: 6. The CDR3 covers 14 residues. The DNA for the CDR3 is TGTGCCAGTAGACCCGCGGGGGTATACAATGAGCAGTTCTTC. Translation: CASRPAGVYNEQFF.

V is TRBV5-6 and J is TRBJ1-2; D call uncertain. Germline V CDR1 and CDR2: SGHDT, YYEEEE. Trimming left V 5 bases short and J 1 base short, with 15 bases between. CDR3 length equals 15 residues. The CDR3, as DNA: TGTGCCAGCAGGCGGGCAGGAGGAATTAACTATGGCTACACCTTC. Encoded protein: CASRRAGGINYGYTF.

The V gene is TRBV11-2, the J gene TRBJ1-4; TRBD1 might be the D (6 bases). The CDR3 has 15 residues. V lost 7 bases and J 2 bases, leaving 14 bases between the germline ends. Germline V gene sequence: CDR1 SGHAT, CDR2 FQNNGV. The CDR3 loop is CASKRGGETNEKLFF. CDR3 in DNA: TGTGCCAGCAAGAGGGGGGGGGAGACTAATGAAAAACTGTTTTTT. The variable domain in full, completed from reference TRBV11-2 and TRBJ1-4, reads EAGVAQSPRYKIIEKRQSVAFWCNPISGHATLYWYQQILGQGPKLLIQFQNNGVVDDSQLPKDRFSAERLKGVDSTLKIQPAKLEDSAVYLCASKRGGETNEKLFFGSGTQLSVL.

This chain links TRBV2 with TRBJ2-1, with a tentative D call TRBD2 (7 bases). V lost 2 bases, J lost 8 bases, and 19 bases lay in between. This CDR3 comprises 16 residues. Germline V gene lookup returns CDR1 SNHLY and CDR2 FYNNEI. CDR3 DNA: TGTGCCAGCAGTGAACTGGGAGGGGGATCAAGGGATGAGCAGTTCTTC. This encodes CASSELGGGSRDEQFF.

The chain has TRBV12-3 or TRBV12-4 and TRBJ1-2; D may be TRBD1 (6 bases). Trimming left V 5 bases short and J 6 bases short, with 13 bases between. This CDR3 spans 13 amino acids. CDR3 sequence reads: CASSLTTGNGYTF. The CDR3 bases are TGTGCCAGCAGTCTAACCACAGGGAATGGCTACACCTTC.

The V call is TRBV7-2, the J call TRBJ2-7; unclear D gene. CDR1 and CDR2 from the germline V gene are SGHTA and FQGNSA. Trimming took off 0 bases at V and 5 bases at J, with 11 bases between the two ends. The CDR3 covers 14 residues. The DNA of the CDR3 is TGTGCCAGCAGCTTAGCGGTGAGCGCCCACGAGCAGTACTTC. Protein sequence: CASSLAVSAHEQYF.

The chain combines TRBV19 with TRBJ2-3; no firm D call. Trimming took off 4 bases at V and 6 bases at J, with 8 bases between the two ends. There are 12 residues in the CDR3. CDR1 and CDR2 (germline): LNHDA, SQIVND (reference sequence). For the CDR3, the DNA is TGTGCCAGTAGTACCGCGCGGGATACGCAGTATTTT. It encodes CASSTARDTQYF. The full variable domain, completed using reference TRBV19 and TRBJ2-3, is DGGITQSPKYLFRKEGQNVTLSCEQNLNHDAMYWYRQDPGQGLRLIYYSQIVNDFQKGDIAEGYSVSREKKESFPLTVTSAQKNPTAFYLCASSTARDTQYFGPGTRLTVL.

V gene TRBV29-1 combines with J gene TRBJ1-1, with a tentative D call TRBD1 (5 bases). Germline V CDR1 and CDR2: SQVTM, ANQGSEA. V dropped 1 base and J dropped 4 bases, with 10 bases sitting between them. CDR3 size: 13 residues. CDR3 sequence: CSVEGGETTEAFF. The CDR3 nucleotides are TGCAGCGTTGAAGGGGGCGAGACCACTGAAGCTTTCTTT.

The rearrangement joins TRBV2 to TRBJ2-7; 7 nucleotides match TRBD1. With 7 bases clipped from V and 2 bases from J, the junction kept 5 bases outside the gene matches. CDR1 is SNHLY and CDR2 is FYNNEI in the germline V gene. This CDR3 spans 13 amino acids. The CDR3 DNA follows: TGTGCCAGCACGGGACAGCTAACCTACGAGCAGTACTTC. Translated: CASTGQLTYEQYF.

The chain employs TRBV7-9 and TRBJ2-1, with 11 bases lining up with TRBD2. Per germline, CDR1 SEHNR and CDR2 FQNEAQ (reference sequence). The trim removed 3 bases at V and 8 bases at J, leaving 6 bases unmatched. The CDR3 contains 15 residues. The CDR3 sequence: CASSFLAGGLDEQFF. CDR3 bases: TGTGCCAGCAGCTTCCTAGCGGGGGGTTTGGATGAGCAGTTCTTC.

This chain uses TRBV7-2 with TRBJ1-3, with D unclear. The germline V and J ends were trimmed by 1 base and 0 bases, with 7 bases remaining between them. In germline, CDR1 is SGHTA, CDR2 FQGNSA. There are 15 residues in the CDR3. The CDR3 DNA reads TGTGCCAGCAGCTTAGGAAGCCTCTCTGGAAACACCATATATTTT. Translated, it gives CASSLGSLSGNTIYF.

The chain combines TRBV24-1 with TRBJ2-7; 11 bases align to TRBD1. V lost 2 bases, J lost 4 bases, and 3 bases stayed unmatched. Germline values: CDR1 KGHDR, CDR2 SFDVKD. The CDR3 is made up of 15 amino acids. The CDR3 reads CATSDWDRGGYEQYF. The CDR3 coding sequence is TGTGCCACCAGTGATTGGGACAGGGGGGGATACGAGCAGTACTTC.

CDR3 protein: CASSSQGTDTQYF. CDR3 DNA sequence: TGTGCCAGCTCATCACAGGGGACAGATACGCAGTATTTT. This sequence joins TRBV18 and TRBJ2-3; 7 bases map to TRBD1. Per germline, CDR1 KGHSH and CDR2 LQKENI. The CDR3 has 13 amino acids. The V and J ends lost 5 bases and 3 bases, in that order; junction bases with no gene match: 2. Using reference TRBV18 and TRBJ2-3 for the parts outside the CDR3, the full variable domain is NAGVMQNPRHLVRRRGQEARLRCSPMKGHSHVYWYRQLPEEGLKFMVYLQKENIIDESGMPKERFSAEFPKEGPSILRIQQVVRGDSAAYFCASSSQGTDTQYFGPGTRLTVL.

The chain carries TRBV4-1 and TRBJ2-5, with 10 bases lining up with TRBD2. The V and J ends lost 4 bases and 7 bases, in that order; junction bases with no gene match: 3. Per the germline V gene, CDR1 is MGHRA and CDR2 is YSYEKL. This CDR3 contains 13 residues. The CDR3 reads CASSPERGGTQYF. The CDR3 bases are TGCGCCAGCAGCCCCGAGCGGGGGGGGACCCAGTACTTC.

The CDR3 protein is CASSHLRDRGYLEQYF. The CDR3 nucleotides read TGCGCCAGCAGCCACCTTAGGGACAGAGGTTATCTCGAGCAGTACTTC. J is TRBJ2-7 and V is TRBV4-1; 7 bases match TRBD1. With V trimmed by 3 bases and J by 6 bases, 14 bases remained unmatched. Germline V gene lookup returns CDR1 MGHRA and CDR2 YSYEKL. This CDR3 region has 16 residues.

A few counts support this clone. V usage is TRBV6-6 and J usage is TRBJ2-6, with no clear D. V lost 4 bases to trimming and J lost 0 bases, with 10 bases between them. Per germline, CDR1 MNHNY and CDR2 SVGAGI (reference sequence). The CDR3 extends over 16 amino acids. CDR3 bases: TGTGCCAGCAGTTTCGATGGGCACTCTGGGGCCAACGTCCTGACTTTC. This sequence encodes CASSFDGHSGANVLTF.

This chain connects TRBV5-5 to TRBJ2-3, with D perhaps TRBD1 (5 bases). The CDR3 has 15 residues. Germline assignment: CDR1 SGHKS and CDR2 YYEKEE (reference sequence). V was trimmed by 5 bases and J by 0 bases, leaving 13 bases between them. The CDR3 sequence is CASSYRSHSTDTQYF. The CDR3 bases are TGTGCCAGCAGTTACAGGTCTCACAGCACAGATACGCAGTATTTT.